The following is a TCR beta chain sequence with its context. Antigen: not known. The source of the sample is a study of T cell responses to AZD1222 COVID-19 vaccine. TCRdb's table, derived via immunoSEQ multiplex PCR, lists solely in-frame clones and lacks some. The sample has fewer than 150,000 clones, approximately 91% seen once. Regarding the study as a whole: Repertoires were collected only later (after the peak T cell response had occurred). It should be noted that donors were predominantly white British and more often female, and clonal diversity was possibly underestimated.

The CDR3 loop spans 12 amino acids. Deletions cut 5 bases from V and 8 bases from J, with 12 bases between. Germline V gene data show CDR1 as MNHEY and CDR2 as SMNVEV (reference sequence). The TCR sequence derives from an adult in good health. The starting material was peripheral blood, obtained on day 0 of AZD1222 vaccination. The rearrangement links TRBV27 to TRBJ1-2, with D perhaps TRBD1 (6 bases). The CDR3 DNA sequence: TGTGCCAGCAGTCCCAGGGGAGACGGCTACACCTTC. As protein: CASSPRGDGYTF.